The 20 T cell receptor beta chains listed next were all sequenced from one sample in a study of tumor-infiltrating lymphocytes in localized non-small cell lung cancer. Profiled with immunoSEQ multiplex PCR; TCRdb holds only in-frame clones, not every one. The table has over 10,000 clones, roughly 66% seen once. The sample consisted of uninvolved lung tissue not adjacent to the tumor. The receptor source for this set is a human donor with non-small cell lung cancer.

The rearrangement joins TRBV6-5 to TRBJ2-7, with 9 bases identical to TRBD2. The CDR3 is made up of 14 amino acids. CDR1 is MNHEY and CDR2 is SVGAGI in the germline V gene. V shed 6 bases and J 8 bases; nucleotides not matched to a gene: 11. CDR3 in amino acids: CASRVAGVVMQQYF. Here the CDR3 DNA reads TGTGCCAGCAGGGTAGCGGGAGTAGTGATGCAGCAGTACTTC.

The chain combines TRBV7-8 with TRBJ1-2, with TRBD1 identical over 7 bases. The germline V gene encodes CDR1 SGHVS and CDR2 FQNEAQ. V lost 1 base and J lost 6; bases outside the gene matches: 11. The CDR3 extends over 16 amino acids. For the CDR3, the DNA is TGTGCCAGCAGCTTAGTAACCACCCGCAGGGGGGATGGCTACACCTTC. It encodes CASSLVTTRRGDGYTF.

This clone was recorded only once. This chain uses TRBV27 with TRBJ1-2; maybe TRBD1 (5 bases). V lost 1 base to trimming and J lost 4 bases, with 13 bases between them. CDR3 length: 15 amino acids. Germline loops: CDR1 MNHEY, CDR2 SMNVEV (reference sequence). The CDR3 reads CASSLYPDRGYGYTF. CDR3 nucleotides: TGTGCCAGCAGTTTATACCCCGACAGAGGCTATGGCTACACCTTC.

This clone is a singleton in its sample. The V call is TRBV10-1, the J call TRBJ1-1; no firm D call. Germline V gene data show CDR1 as WNHNN and CDR2 as SYGVQD (reference sequence). Trimming shortened V by 5 bases and J by 3 bases, and 10 bases separated the two germline ends. The CDR3 has 13 residues. The CDR3 reads CASSHEIYTEAFF. CDR3 in DNA: TGCGCCAGCAGTCACGAAATTTACACTGAAGCTTTCTTT.

The gene calls are TRBV11-2 and TRBJ2-1; the match to TRBD2 covers 7 bases. The CDR3 has 15 residues. CDR1 SGHAT and CDR2 FQNNGV come from the germline V gene. After removal of 2 bases from V and 4 bases from J, the junction contained 5 bases not matched to a gene. The CDR3 DNA reads TGTGCCAGCAGCTTAAGGGTAGCGGGTTACAATGAGCAGTTCTTC. It translates to CASSLRVAGYNEQFF.

This clone was seen a handful of times. The chain couples TRBV27 to TRBJ2-3; 8 bases fit TRBD2. Trimming at V came to 6 bases and at J to 0 bases, leaving 5 bases not matched to a gene. Germline-derived CDR1 and CDR2 are MNHEY and SMNVEV (reference sequence). The CDR3 totals 15 residues. The CDR3 sequence: CASRPGLGSTDTQYF. CDR3 coding DNA: TGTGCCAGCAGGCCGGGACTAGGGAGCACAGATACGCAGTATTTT.

The gene calls are TRBV5-6 and TRBJ2-2; D may be TRBD1 (6 bases). The germline V gene has CDR1 SGHDT and CDR2 YYEEEE. Trimming stripped 0 bases from V and 0 bases from J, with 9 bases between. The CDR3 sequence is 16 residues long. In nucleotides, the CDR3 is TGTGCCAGCAGCTTGGATTGGACAGCGAACACCGGGGAGCTGTTTTTT. Translated, it gives CASSLDWTANTGELFF.

The chain has TRBV29-1 and TRBJ2-3, with D possibly called TRBD1 or TRBD2 (7 bases each). Germline V gives CDR1 SQVTM, CDR2 ANQGSEA. This CDR3 is 13 amino acids long. With 7 bases removed from V and 6 bases from J, the gap between germline ends came to 17 bases. This chain's CDR3 is CSAPGGGGDTQYF. As DNA, the CDR3 is TGCAGCGCCCCCGGGGGAGGGGGCGATACGCAGTATTTT.

The chain recombines TRBV11-3 with TRBJ2-3; unclear D gene. CDR1 and CDR2 from the germline V gene are SGHNT and YENEEA. The CDR3 spans 14 residues. With 1 base removed from V and 1 base from J, the gap between germline ends came to 6 bases. The CDR3 DNA reads as TGTGCCAGCAGCTTAGTTTCGGGCACAGATACGCAGTATTTT. This encodes CASSLVSGTDTQYF.

This chain joins TRBV6-1 and TRBJ2-2; TRBD1 agrees at 9 bases. CDR3 length equals 12 residues. J gave up 7 bases and V 10 bases, and 4 bases lay outside the gene matches. Germline V gene sequence: CDR1 MNHNS, CDR2 SASEGT. CDR3 sequence: CAIDRGVGELFF. The CDR3 nucleotides read TGTGCCATCGACAGGGGGGTCGGGGAGCTGTTTTTT.

In its sample, this clone was seen once. This sequence joins TRBV11-2 and TRBJ1-2, with 9 bases that match TRBD1. CDR3 size: 16 residues. The germline CDR1 and CDR2 sequences are SGHAT and FQNNGV. Trimming at V came to 5 bases and at J to 14 bases, leaving 21 bases not matched to a gene. The CDR3 nucleotides read TGTGCCAGCAGCCGACGAATCGGGACAGGGACGGGTGTTTGTACCTTC. As protein: CASSRRIGTGTGVCTF.

The V call is TRBV28, the J call TRBJ1-1; 7 bases align to TRBD1. CDR1 and CDR2 from the germline V gene are MDHEN and SYDVKM. V shed 2 bases, J shed 3 bases, and the junction held 12 bases outside the gene matches. This CDR3 contains 17 residues. CDR3 residues: CASSLLPSGGFYTEAFF. For the CDR3, the DNA is TGTGCCAGCAGTTTACTCCCTTCAGGGGGTTTTTACACTGAAGCTTTCTTT. Full variable domain (outside the CDR3, taken from reference TRBV28 and TRBJ1-1): DVKVTQSSRYLVKRTGEKVFLECVQDMDHENMFWYRQDPGLGLRLIYFSYDVKMKEKGDIPEGYSVSREKKERFSLILESASTNQTSMYLCASSLLPSGGFYTEAFFGQGTRLTVV.

V usage is TRBV4-3 and J usage is TRBJ2-3; D ambiguous. Trimming took 3 bases from V and 2 from J, leaving 6 bases between them. Germline loops: CDR1 LGHNA, CDR2 YSLEER. The CDR3 runs to 13 residues. The CDR3 DNA sequence: TGCGCCAGCAGCCAGTTACACACAGATACGCAGTATTTT. This encodes CASSQLHTDTQYF.

V is TRBV4-3 and J is TRBJ1-4; no reliable D call. From germline, CDR1 is LGHNA and CDR2 YSLEER. CDR3 length equals 15 residues. V lost 1 base, J lost 8 bases, and 14 bases lay in between. The CDR3 protein is CASSQGGRPREKLFF. CDR3 in DNA: TGCGCCAGCAGCCAAGGTGGTCGACCTAGGGAAAAACTGTTTTTT.

This clone turned up a few times. V is TRBV10-3 and J is TRBJ2-1; TRBD1 matches at 9 bases. Looked up from germline, CDR1 is ENHRY and CDR2 is SYGVKD. This CDR3 spans 17 amino acids. J gave up 3 bases and V 2 bases, and 8 bases lay outside the gene matches. The DNA for the CDR3 is TGTGCCATCAGTGAGAATCTTCGGACAGGGGACTACAATGAGCAGTTCTTC. Translation gives CAISENLRTGDYNEQFF.

The chain recombines TRBV4-3 with TRBJ2-3, with D perhaps assigned TRBD1 or TRBD2 (5 bases each). This CDR3 region has 13 residues. Germline V lookup: CDR1 LGHNA, CDR2 YSLEER. The ends were cut back, 3 bases at V and 7 bases at J, with 11 bases in the middle. CDR3 nucleotides: TGCGCCAGCAGCCATACCGGGACCCATACGCAGTATTTT. Its translation is CASSHTGTHTQYF.

The chain joins TRBV19 to TRBJ1-4, with 7 bases that match TRBD1. The CDR3 is 15 residues long. Germline trimming cut 1 base from V and 1 base from J; bases unmatched to any gene: 0. Germline V gene lookup returns CDR1 LNHDA and CDR2 SQIVND (reference sequence). The CDR3 coding sequence is TGTGCCAGTAGTATAGGGGACAGAACTAATGAAAAACTGTTTTTT. Encoded protein: CASSIGDRTNEKLFF.

By sample fraction, this clone is medium-sized. V is TRBV11-2 and J is TRBJ2-2; 8 nucleotides agree with TRBD2. Trimming at V came to 5 bases and at J to 4 bases, leaving 12 bases not matched to a gene. The CDR3 contains 17 residues. Germline CDR1 is SGHAT and CDR2 is FQNNGV. The CDR3 here is CASSPGTSPTPTGELFF. The CDR3 DNA follows: TGTGCCAGCAGCCCCGGGACTAGTCCGACCCCCACCGGGGAGCTGTTTTTT.

The rearrangement joins TRBV6-5 to TRBJ1-1, with 8 bases that match TRBD1. Germline V gives CDR1 MNHEY, CDR2 SVGAGI. The CDR3 consists of 13 residues. With V trimmed by 6 bases and J by 3 bases, 3 bases remained unmatched. The CDR3 region has the DNA TGTGCCAGCAGAGACAGGGGTCACACTGAAGCTTTCTTT. It translates to CASRDRGHTEAFF.

The chain couples TRBV6-5 to TRBJ1-2; D may be TRBD1 (5 bases). This CDR3 spans 13 amino acids. Per the germline V gene, CDR1 is MNHEY and CDR2 is SVGAGI. Trimming shortened V by 5 bases and J by 4 bases, and 11 bases separated the two germline ends. The CDR3 here is CASSDSPSYGYTF. The CDR3 region has the DNA TGTGCCAGCAGTGACAGCCCATCCTATGGCTACACCTTC.